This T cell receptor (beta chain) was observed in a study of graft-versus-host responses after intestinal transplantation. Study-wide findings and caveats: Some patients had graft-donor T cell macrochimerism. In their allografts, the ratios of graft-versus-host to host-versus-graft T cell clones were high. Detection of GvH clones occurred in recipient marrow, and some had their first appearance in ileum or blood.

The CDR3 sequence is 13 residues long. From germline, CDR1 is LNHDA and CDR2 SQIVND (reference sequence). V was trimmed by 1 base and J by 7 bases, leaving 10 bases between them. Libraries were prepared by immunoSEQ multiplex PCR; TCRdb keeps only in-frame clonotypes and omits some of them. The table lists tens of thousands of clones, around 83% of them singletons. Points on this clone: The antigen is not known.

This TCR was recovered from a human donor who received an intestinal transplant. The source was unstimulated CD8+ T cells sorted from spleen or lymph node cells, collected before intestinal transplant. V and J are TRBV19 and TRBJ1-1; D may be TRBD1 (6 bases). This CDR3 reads CASSIGPGVEAFF. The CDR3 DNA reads TGTGCCAGTAGTATAGGCCCAGGGGTTGAAGCTTTCTTT.